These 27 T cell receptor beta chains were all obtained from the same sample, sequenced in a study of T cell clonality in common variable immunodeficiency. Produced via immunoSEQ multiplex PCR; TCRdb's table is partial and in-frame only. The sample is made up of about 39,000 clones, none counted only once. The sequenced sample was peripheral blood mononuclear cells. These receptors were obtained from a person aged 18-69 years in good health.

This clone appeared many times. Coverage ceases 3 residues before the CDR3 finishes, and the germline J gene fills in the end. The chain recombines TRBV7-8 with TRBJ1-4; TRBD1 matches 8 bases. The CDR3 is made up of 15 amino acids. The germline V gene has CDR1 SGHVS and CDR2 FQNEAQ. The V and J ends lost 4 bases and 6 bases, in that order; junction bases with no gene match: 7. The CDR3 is CASSSDRGAYEKLFF. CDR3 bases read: TGTGCCAGCAGCTCTGACAGGGGAGCTTATGAAAAA.

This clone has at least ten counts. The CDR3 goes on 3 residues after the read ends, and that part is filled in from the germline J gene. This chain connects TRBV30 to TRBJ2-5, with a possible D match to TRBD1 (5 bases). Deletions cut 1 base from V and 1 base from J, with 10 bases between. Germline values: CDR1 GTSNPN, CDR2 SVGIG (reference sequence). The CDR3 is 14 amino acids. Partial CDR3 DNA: TGTGCCTGGAGTGGCCAGGGATTCCAAGAGACC. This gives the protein CAWSGQGFQET. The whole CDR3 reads CAWSGQGFQETQYF.

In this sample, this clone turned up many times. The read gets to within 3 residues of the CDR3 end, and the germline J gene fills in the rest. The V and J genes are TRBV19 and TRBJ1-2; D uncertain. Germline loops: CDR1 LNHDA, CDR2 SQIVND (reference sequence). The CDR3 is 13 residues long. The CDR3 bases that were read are TGTGCCAGTCGACTGACCGCCCTAGAGGGC. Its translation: CASRLTALEG. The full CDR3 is CASRLTALEGYTF.

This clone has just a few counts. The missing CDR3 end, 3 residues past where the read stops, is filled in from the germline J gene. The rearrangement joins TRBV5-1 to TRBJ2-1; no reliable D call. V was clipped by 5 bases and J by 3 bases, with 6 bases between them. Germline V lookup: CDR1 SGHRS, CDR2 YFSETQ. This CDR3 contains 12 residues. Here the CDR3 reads CASRDNYNEQFF. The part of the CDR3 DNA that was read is TGCGCCAGCAGAGACAACTACAATGAG.

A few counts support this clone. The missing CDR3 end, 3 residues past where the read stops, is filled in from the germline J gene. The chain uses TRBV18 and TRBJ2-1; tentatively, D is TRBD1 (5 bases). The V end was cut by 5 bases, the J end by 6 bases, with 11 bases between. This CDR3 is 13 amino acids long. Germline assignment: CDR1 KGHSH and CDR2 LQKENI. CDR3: CASSGAAVNEQFF. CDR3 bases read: TGTGCCAGCTCAGGGGCCGCGGTCAATGAG. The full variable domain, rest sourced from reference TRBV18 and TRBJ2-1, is NAGVMQNPRHLVRRRGQEARLRCSPMKGHSHVYWYRQLPEEGLKFMVYLQKENIIDESGMPKERFSAEFPKEGPSILRIQQVVRGDSAAYFCASSGAAVNEQFFGPGTRLTVL.

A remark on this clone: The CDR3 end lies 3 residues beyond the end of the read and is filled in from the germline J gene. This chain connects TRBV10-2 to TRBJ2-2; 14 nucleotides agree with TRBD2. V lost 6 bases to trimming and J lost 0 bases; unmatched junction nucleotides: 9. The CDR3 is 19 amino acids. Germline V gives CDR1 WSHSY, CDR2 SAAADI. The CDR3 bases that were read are TGCGCCAGCAGGACGGGACTAGCGGGAGTAGGAACGAACACCGGGGAG. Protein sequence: CASRTGLAGVGTNTGE. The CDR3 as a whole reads CASRTGLAGVGTNTGELFF.

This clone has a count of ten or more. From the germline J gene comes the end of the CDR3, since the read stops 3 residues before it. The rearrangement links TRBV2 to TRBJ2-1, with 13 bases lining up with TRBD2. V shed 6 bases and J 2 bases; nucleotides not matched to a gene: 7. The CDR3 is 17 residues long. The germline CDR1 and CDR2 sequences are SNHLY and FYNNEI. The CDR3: CASSQGTSGNPYNEQFF. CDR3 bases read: TGTGCCAGCAGCCAAGGGACTAGCGGGAACCCCTACAATGAG.

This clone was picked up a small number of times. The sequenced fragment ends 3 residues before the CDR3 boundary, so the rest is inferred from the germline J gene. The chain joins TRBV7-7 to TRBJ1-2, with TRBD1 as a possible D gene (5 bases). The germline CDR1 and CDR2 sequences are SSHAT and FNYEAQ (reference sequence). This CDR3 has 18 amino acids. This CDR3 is CASSPGTSGPLAKNIYTF. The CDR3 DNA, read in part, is TGTGCCAGCAGCCCAGGGACTAGCGGTCCACTAGCCAAAAACATC.

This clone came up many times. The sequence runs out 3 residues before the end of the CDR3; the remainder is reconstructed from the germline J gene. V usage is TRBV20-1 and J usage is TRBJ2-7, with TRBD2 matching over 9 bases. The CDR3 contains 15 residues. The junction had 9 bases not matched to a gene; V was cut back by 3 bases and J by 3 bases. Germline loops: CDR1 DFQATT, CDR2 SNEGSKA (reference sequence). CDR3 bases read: TGCAGTGCTAGCGATCCTTCGACTAGCGGCTACGAG. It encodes CSASDPSTSGYE. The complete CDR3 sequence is CSASDPSTSGYEQYF.

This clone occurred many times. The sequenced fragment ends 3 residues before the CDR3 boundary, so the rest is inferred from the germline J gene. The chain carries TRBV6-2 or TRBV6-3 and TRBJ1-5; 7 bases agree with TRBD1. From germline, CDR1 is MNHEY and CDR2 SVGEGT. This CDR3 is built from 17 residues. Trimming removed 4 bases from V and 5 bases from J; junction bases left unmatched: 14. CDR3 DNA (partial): TGTGCCAGCAGTTCCAAATATGACAGGGATAGGGATCAGCCC. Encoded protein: CASSSKYDRDRDQP. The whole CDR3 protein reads CASSSKYDRDRDQPQHF.

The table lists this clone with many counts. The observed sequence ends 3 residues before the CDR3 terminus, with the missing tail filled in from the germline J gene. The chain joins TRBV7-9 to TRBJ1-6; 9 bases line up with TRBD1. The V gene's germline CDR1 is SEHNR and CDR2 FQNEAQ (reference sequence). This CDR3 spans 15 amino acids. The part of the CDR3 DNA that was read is TGTGCCAGCAGCGCACCGGGACAGGGCGCCCGATCC. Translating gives CASSAPGQGARS. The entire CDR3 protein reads CASSAPGQGARSLHF.

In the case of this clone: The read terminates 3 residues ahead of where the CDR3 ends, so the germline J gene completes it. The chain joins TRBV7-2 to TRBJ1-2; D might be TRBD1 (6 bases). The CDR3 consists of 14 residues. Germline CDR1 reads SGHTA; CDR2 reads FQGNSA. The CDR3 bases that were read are TGTGCCAGCACCACAGCCAGGGCAGGGGATCAC. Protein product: CASTTARAGDH. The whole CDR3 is CASTTARAGDHYTF.

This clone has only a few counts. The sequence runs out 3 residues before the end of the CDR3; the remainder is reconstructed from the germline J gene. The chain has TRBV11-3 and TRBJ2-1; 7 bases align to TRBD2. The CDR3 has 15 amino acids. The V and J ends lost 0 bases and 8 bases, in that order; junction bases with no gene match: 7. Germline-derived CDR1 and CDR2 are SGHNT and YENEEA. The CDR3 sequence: CASSLETAGWDEQFF. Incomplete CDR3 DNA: TGTGCCAGCAGCTTAGAGACAGCGGGATGGGATGAG.

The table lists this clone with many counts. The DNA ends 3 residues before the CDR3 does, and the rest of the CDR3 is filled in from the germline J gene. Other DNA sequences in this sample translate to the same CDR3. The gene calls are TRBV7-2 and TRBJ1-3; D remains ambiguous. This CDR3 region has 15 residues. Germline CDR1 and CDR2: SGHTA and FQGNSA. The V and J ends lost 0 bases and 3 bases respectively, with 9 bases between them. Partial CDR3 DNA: TGTGCCAGCAGCTTAGCCGGCGGCTATGGAAACACC. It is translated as CASSLAGGYGNT. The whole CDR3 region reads CASSLAGGYGNTIYF.

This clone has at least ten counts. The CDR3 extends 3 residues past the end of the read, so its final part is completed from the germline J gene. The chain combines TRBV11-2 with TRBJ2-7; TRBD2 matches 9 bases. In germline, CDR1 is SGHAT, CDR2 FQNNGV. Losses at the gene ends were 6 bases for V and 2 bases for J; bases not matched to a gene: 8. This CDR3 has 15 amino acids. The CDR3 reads CASRSIAGVTYEQYF. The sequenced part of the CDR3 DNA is TGTGCCAGCAGATCAATAGCGGGAGTAACCTACGAG.

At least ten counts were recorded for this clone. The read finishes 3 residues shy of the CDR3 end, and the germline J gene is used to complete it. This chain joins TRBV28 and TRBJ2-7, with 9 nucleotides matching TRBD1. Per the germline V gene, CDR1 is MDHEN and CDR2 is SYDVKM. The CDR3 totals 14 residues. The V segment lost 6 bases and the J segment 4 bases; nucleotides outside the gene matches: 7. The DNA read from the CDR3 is TGTGCCAGCAGCTGGACAGGGGAAAAGTACGAG. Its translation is CASSWTGEKYE. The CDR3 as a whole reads CASSWTGEKYEQYF.

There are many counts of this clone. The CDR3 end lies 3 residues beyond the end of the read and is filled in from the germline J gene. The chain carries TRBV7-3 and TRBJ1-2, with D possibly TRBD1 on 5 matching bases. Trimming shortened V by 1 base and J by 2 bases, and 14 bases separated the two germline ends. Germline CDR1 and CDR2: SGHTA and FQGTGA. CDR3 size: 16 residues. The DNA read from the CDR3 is TGTGCCAGCAGCTTAAGGGGGGGGACGGAAAACTATGGC. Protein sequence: CASSLRGGTENYG. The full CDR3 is CASSLRGGTENYGYTF.

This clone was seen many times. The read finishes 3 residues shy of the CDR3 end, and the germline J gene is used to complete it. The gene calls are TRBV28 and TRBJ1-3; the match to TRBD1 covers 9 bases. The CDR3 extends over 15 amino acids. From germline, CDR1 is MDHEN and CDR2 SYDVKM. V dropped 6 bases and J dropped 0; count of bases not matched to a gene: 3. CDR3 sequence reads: CASRATGGSGNTIYF. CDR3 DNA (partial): TGTGCCAGCAGGGCGACAGGGGGCTCTGGAAACACC.

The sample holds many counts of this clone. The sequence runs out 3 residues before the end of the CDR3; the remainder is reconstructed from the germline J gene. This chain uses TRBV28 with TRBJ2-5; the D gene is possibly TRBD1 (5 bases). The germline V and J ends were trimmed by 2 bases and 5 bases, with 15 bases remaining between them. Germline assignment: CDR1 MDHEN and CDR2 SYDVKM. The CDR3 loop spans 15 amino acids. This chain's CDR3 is CASSLNQGFGETQYF. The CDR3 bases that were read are TGTGCCAGCAGTTTAAATCAGGGATTCGGGGAGACC.

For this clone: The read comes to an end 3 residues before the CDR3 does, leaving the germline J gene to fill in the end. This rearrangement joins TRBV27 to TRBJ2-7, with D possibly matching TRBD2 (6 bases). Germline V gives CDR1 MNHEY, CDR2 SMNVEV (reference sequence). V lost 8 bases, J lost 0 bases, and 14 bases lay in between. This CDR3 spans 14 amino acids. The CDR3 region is CASGTSRNSYEQYF. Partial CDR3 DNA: TGTGCCAGCGGAACTAGCAGGAACTCCTACGAG.

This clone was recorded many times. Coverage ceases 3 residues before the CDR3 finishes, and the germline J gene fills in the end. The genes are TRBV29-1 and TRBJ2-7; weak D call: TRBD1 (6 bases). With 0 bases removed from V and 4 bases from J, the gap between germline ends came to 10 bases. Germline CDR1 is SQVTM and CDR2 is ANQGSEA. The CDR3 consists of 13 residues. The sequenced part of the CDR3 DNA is TGCAGCGTTGAAGAACAGGGTAAATACGAG. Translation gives CSVEEQGKYE. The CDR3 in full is CSVEEQGKYEQYF.

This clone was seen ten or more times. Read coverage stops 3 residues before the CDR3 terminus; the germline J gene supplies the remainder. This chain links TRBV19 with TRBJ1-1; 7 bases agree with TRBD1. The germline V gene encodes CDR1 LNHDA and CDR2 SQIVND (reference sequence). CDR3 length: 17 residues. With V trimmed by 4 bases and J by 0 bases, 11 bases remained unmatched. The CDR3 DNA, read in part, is TGTGCCAGTAGTAGTCTTAGGAGCGGACAGGTGAACACTGAA. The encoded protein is CASSSLRSGQVNTE. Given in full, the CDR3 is CASSSLRSGQVNTEAFF. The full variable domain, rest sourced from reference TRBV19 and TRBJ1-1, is DGGITQSPKYLFRKEGQNVTLSCEQNLNHDAMYWYRQDPGQGLRLIYYSQIVNDFQKGDIAEGYSVSREKKESFPLTVTSAQKNPTAFYLCASSSLRSGQVNTEAFFGQGTRLTVV.

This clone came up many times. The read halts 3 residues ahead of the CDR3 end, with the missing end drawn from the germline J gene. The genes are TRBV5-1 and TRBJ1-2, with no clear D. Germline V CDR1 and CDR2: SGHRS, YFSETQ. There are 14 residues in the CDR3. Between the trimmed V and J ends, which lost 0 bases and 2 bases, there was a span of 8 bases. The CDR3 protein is CASSLEQQNYGYTF. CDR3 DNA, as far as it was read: TGCGCCAGCAGCTTGGAACAGCAGAACTATGGC.

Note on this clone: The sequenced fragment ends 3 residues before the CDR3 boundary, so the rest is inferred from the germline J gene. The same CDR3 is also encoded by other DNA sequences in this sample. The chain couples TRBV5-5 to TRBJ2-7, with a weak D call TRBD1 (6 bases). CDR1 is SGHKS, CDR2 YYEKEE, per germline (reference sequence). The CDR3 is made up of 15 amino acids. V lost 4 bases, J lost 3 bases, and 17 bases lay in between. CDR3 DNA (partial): TGTGCCAGCAGCGAGATTAGGGGGTTAGGCTACGAG. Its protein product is CASSEIRGLGYE. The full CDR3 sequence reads CASSEIRGLGYEQYF.

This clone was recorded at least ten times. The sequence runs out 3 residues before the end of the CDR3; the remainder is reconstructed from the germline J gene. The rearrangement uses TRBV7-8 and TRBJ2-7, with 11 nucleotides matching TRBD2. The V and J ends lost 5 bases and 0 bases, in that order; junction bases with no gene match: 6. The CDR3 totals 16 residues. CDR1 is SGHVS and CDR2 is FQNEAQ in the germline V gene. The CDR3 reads CASSTRLAGSSYEQYF. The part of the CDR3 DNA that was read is TGTGCCAGCAGCACCCGACTAGCGGGGAGCTCCTACGAG.

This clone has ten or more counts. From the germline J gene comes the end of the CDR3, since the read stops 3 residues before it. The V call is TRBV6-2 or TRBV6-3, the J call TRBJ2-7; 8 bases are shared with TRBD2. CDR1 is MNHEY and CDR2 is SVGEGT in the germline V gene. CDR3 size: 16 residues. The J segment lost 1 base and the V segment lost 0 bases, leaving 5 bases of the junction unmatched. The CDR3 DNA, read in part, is TGTGCCAGCAGTTACTCGCGGGAGGCCCAATCCTACGAG. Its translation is CASSYSREAQSYE. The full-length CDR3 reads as CASSYSREAQSYEQYF.

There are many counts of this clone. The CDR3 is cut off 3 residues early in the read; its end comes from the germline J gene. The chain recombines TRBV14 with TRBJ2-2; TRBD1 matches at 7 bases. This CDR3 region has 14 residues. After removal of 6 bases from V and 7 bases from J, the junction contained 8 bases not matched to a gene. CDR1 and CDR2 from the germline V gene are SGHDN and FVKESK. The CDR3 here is CASSLDRVVGELFF. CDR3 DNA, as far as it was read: TGTGCCAGCAGTTTAGACAGGGTCGTCGGGGAG. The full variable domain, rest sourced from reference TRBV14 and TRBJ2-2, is EAGVTQFPSHSVIEKGQTVTLRCDPISGHDNLYWYRRVMGKEIKFLLHFVKESKQDESGMPNNRFLAERTGGTYSTLKVQPAELEDSGVYFCASSLDRVVGELFFGEGSRLTVL.